Detailed here is one T cell receptor (beta chain). The data derive from a study of blood T cell repertoires in COVID-19. Looked up from germline, CDR1 is MNHEY and CDR2 is SVGAGI. V shed 5 bases and J shed 5 bases, with 7 bases lying between them. The CDR3 spans 12 residues. Only in-frame clones appear in the TCRdb table, and some are missing; sequencing was by immunoSEQ multiplex PCR. This table has 270,000 or so clones, roughly 86% appearing once. The chain combines TRBV6-5 with TRBJ1-5, with D perhaps matching TRBD1 (5 bases). This clonotype originated in a woman aged 25 to 39 with COVID-19, enrolled during active disease. Material: peripheral blood. CDR3 protein: CASSPGYQPQHF. The CDR3 DNA reads as TGTGCCAGCAGTCCAGGGTATCAGCCCCAGCATTTT.